Shown below are 25 T cell receptor beta chains from a single sample sequenced in a study of T cell responses to AZD1222 COVID-19 vaccine. TCRdb keeps only in-frame clones here, not all; method: immunoSEQ multiplex PCR. This sample has over 100,000 clones, with 70% to 90% found just once. The input for sequencing was peripheral blood, taken 28 days after the second AZD1222 dose. Source of these receptors: an adult who received the AZD1222 COVID-19 vaccine.

This clone came up once. V is TRBV29-1 and J is TRBJ1-1, with unresolved D. The CDR3 loop spans 11 amino acids. V was pared by 5 bases and J by 1 base, with 5 bases between. Germline V gives CDR1 SQVTM, CDR2 ANQGSEA. CDR3 nucleotide sequence: TGCAGCGTTACAACGAACACTGAAGCTTTCTTT. It specifies CSVTTNTEAFF.

The chain has TRBV30 and TRBJ2-1, with TRBD2 matching 9 bases. The junction had 7 bases not matched to a gene; V was cut back by 4 bases and J by 3 bases. Germline assignment: CDR1 GTSNPN and CDR2 SVGIG (reference sequence). This CDR3 contains 15 residues. The CDR3 loop is CAWTASGILYNEQFF. The CDR3 DNA reads TGTGCCTGGACGGCTAGCGGGATCCTCTACAATGAGCAGTTCTTC.

This chain uses TRBV9 with TRBJ1-1; D call uncertain. V lost 0 bases and J 4 bases, leaving 13 bases between the germline ends. The CDR3 covers 15 residues. CDR1 and CDR2 from the germline V gene are SGDLS and YYNGEE. CDR3 bases: TGTGCCAGCAGCGTAGCTACCGGGGTCGGCACTGAAGCTTTCTTT. It encodes CASSVATGVGTEAFF.

The chain uses TRBV24-1 and TRBJ1-4; D is possibly TRBD1 (5 bases). This CDR3 has 15 residues. Germline V lookup: CDR1 KGHDR, CDR2 SFDVKD. V was shortened by 1 base and J by 4 bases, with 9 bases between the two germline ends. The CDR3 spells CATSDFVGGNEKLFF. CDR3 DNA: TGTGCCACCAGTGATTTTGTTGGGGGTAATGAAAAACTGTTTTTT.

J is TRBJ1-1 and V is TRBV7-3; 8 bases are a match to TRBD1. Germline-derived CDR1 and CDR2 are SGHTA and FQGTGA. With 4 bases clipped from V and 4 bases from J, the junction kept 5 bases outside the gene matches. CDR3 length: 14 residues. The CDR3 is CASSSQGGGTEAFF. DNA of the CDR3: TGTGCCAGCAGCTCACAGGGGGGCGGCACTGAAGCTTTCTTT.

The chain recombines TRBV3-1 (or the pseudogene TRBV3-2) with TRBJ2-3; either TRBD1 or TRBD2 may fit D (5 bases each). CDR3 length: 16 amino acids. Trimming took 4 bases from V and 5 from J, leaving 19 bases between them. Germline values: CDR1 LGHDT, CDR2 YNNKEL (reference sequence). This CDR3 is CASSRLRRGAQDTQYF. CDR3 DNA sequence: TGTGCCAGCAGCCGCCTCCGCCGAGGGGCGCAAGATACGCAGTATTTT.

The V gene is TRBV5-1, the J gene TRBJ1-1; perhaps TRBD1 as D (6 bases). This CDR3 spans 14 amino acids. Per germline, CDR1 SGHRS and CDR2 YFSETQ. The V gene lost 5 bases and the J gene lost 1 base, with 12 bases spanning the gap. The CDR3 region is CASRDSSRNTEAFF. CDR3 DNA: TGCGCCAGCAGGGACAGCTCTCGGAACACTGAAGCTTTCTTT.

In this sample, this clone turned up once. The chain carries TRBV30 and TRBJ1-1, with no clear D. The V end lost 6 bases, the J end lost 0 bases, and 14 bases lay between the germline ends. This CDR3 comprises 14 residues. Germline V gene data show CDR1 as GTSNPN and CDR2 as SVGIG (reference sequence). CDR3 protein: CACRFGQLNTEAFF. DNA of the CDR3: TGTGCCTGCAGATTTGGGCAGCTGAACACTGAAGCTTTCTTT.

This sequence joins TRBV2 and TRBJ2-3; D ambiguous. The germline CDR1 and CDR2 sequences are SNHLY and FYNNEI. The CDR3 consists of 13 residues. Trimming shortened V by 2 bases and J by 4 bases, and 7 bases separated the two germline ends. In nucleotides, the CDR3 is TGTGCCAGCAGTGAAAACAGTCCAGATACGCAGTATTTT. Amino acids: CASSENSPDTQYF. The entire variable domain, with the rest obtained from reference TRBV2 and TRBJ2-3, is as follows: EPEVTQTPSHQVTQMGQEVILRCVPISNHLYFYWYRQILGQKVEFLVSFYNNEISEKSEIFDDQFSVERPDGSNFTLKIRSTKLEDSAMYFCASSENSPDTQYFGPGTRLTVL.

This chain joins TRBV7-6 and TRBJ2-5; 8 bases map to TRBD2. Germline CDR1 SGHVS, CDR2 FNYEAQ. With V trimmed by 5 bases and J by 5 bases, 10 bases remained unmatched. The CDR3 loop spans 15 amino acids. The CDR3 protein is CASSGEAGAWETQYF. CDR3 sequence (DNA): TGTGCCAGCAGCGGGGAAGCGGGAGCATGGGAGACCCAGTACTTC.

The gene calls are TRBV5-8 and TRBJ2-3; a weak D match, TRBD2 (5 bases). Trimming took off 4 bases at V and 2 bases at J, with 11 bases between the two ends. There are 14 residues in the CDR3. CDR1 is SGHTS and CDR2 is YDEGEE in the germline V gene. In nucleotides, the CDR3 is TGTGCCAGCAGCAAAGGGAGCTTCACAGATACGCAGTATTTT. Residues: CASSKGSFTDTQYF. The whole variable domain, remainder taken from reference TRBV5-8 and TRBJ2-3, is EAGVTQSPTHLIKTRGQQATLRCSPISGHTSVYWYQQALGLGLQFLLWYDEGEERNRGNFPPRFSGRQFPNYSSELNVNALELEDSALYLCASSKGSFTDTQYFGPGTRLTVL.

This rearrangement joins TRBV30 to TRBJ2-3; 10 nucleotides match TRBD2. The germline CDR1 and CDR2 sequences are GTSNPN and SVGIG (reference sequence). CDR3 length: 14 residues. With V trimmed by 5 bases and J by 7 bases, 9 bases remained unmatched. The CDR3 DNA reads as TGTGCCTGGTCGGCTAGCGGGGGTGGATATACGCAGTATTTT. Protein sequence: CAWSASGGGYTQYF.

The CDR3 here is CASRLRVLRNEQFF. CDR3 nucleotides: TGTGCCAGCAGACTCCGGGTCCTGAGGAATGAGCAGTTCTTC. This sequence joins TRBV6-5 and TRBJ2-1; D is unresolved. The CDR3 consists of 14 residues. Trimming took off 6 bases at V and 7 bases at J, with 16 bases between the two ends. Germline-derived CDR1 and CDR2 are MNHEY and SVGAGI.

The chain carries TRBV5-4 and TRBJ2-2; TRBD1 might be the D (5 bases). In germline, CDR1 is SGHNT, CDR2 YYREEE (reference sequence). V was clipped by 4 bases and J by 6 bases, with 13 bases between them. CDR3 size: 14 residues. The CDR3 region has the DNA TGTGCCAGCAGCCCCAAGGGGCCGGCCGGGGAGCTGTTTTTT. The encoded protein is CASSPKGPAGELFF.

The chain has TRBV5-4 and TRBJ1-1; 8 bases align to TRBD1. Trimming took 3 bases from V and 5 from J; bases not matched to a gene: 0. The CDR3 sequence is 12 residues long. The V gene's germline CDR1 is SGHNT and CDR2 YYREEE (reference sequence). The CDR3 reads CASSWTGTEAFF. CDR3 coding DNA: TGTGCCAGCAGCTGGACAGGGACTGAAGCTTTCTTT.

V and J are TRBV28 and TRBJ2-7; the D gene is possibly TRBD1 (5 bases). CDR1 and CDR2 from the germline V gene are MDHEN and SYDVKM. V shed 5 bases and J shed 1 base, with 18 bases lying between them. This CDR3 is built from 16 residues. CDR3 nucleotides: TGTGCCAGCAGTCATAGGGGTCTTAGTCCTTCCTACGAGCAGTACTTC. This gives the protein CASSHRGLSPSYEQYF.

The chain employs TRBV6-2 or TRBV6-3 and TRBJ2-5; 9 bases fit TRBD2. The CDR3 covers 14 residues. After removal of 5 bases from V and 2 bases from J, the junction contained 3 bases not matched to a gene. Germline V CDR1 and CDR2: MNHEY, SVGEGT. CDR3 in DNA: TGTGCCAGCAGTGGCGGGGGGGAACAAGAGACCCAGTACTTC. The encoded protein is CASSGGGEQETQYF.

The rearrangement links TRBV7-3 to TRBJ1-2, with D tentatively TRBD1 (6 bases). CDR1 and CDR2 (germline): SGHTA, FQGTGA. V dropped 2 bases and J dropped 6 bases, with 10 bases sitting between them. CDR3 length: 13 residues. This chain's CDR3 is CASSLRAGDGYTF. The CDR3 nucleotides are TGTGCCAGCAGCTTACGGGCAGGGGATGGCTACACCTTC.

The rearrangement links TRBV7-3 to TRBJ2-7; the D call may be TRBD1 or TRBD2 (5 bases each). CDR1 is SGHTA and CDR2 is FQGTGA in the germline V gene. The CDR3 loop spans 13 amino acids. V lost 1 base and J 9 bases, leaving 13 bases between the germline ends. CDR3 DNA sequence: TGTGCCAGCAGCTTAATAGCCAGGGACCGGCAGTACTTC. Protein sequence: CASSLIARDRQYF. The variable domain in full, with the rest retrieved from reference TRBV7-3 and TRBJ2-7, is GAGVSQTPSNKVTEKGKYVELRCDPISGHTALYWYRQSLGQGPEFLIYFQGTGAADDSGLPNDRFFAVRPEGSVSTLKIQRTERGDSAVYLCASSLIARDRQYFGPGTRLTVT.

This clone was picked up one time. V usage is TRBV29-1 and J usage is TRBJ1-4, with 8 bases matching TRBD1. V shed 6 bases and J 1 base; nucleotides not matched to a gene: 16. Germline V CDR1 and CDR2: SQVTM, ANQGSEA. This CDR3 has 18 amino acids. The CDR3 coding sequence is TGCAGCGTACTTATCCCAGGGGGCGGGAGGCAAACTAATGAAAAACTGTTTTTT. Translating gives CSVLIPGGGRQTNEKLFF.

The V call is TRBV12-3 or TRBV12-4, the J call TRBJ2-2; D is unresolved. This CDR3 spans 13 amino acids. The V gene lost 3 bases and the J gene lost 1 base, with 3 bases spanning the gap. The CDR3 sequence is CASSLMNTGELFF. In DNA, the CDR3 is TGTGCCAGCAGTTTGATGAACACCGGGGAGCTGTTTTTT.

This chain uses TRBV7-6 with TRBJ2-2; 8 bases match TRBD2. J was trimmed by 4 bases and V by 1 base; bases with no gene match: 5. This CDR3 is built from 16 residues. Per the germline V gene, CDR1 is SGHVS and CDR2 is FNYEAQ. The CDR3 here is CASSLGVAGPTGELFF. The CDR3 DNA reads TGTGCCAGCAGCTTAGGGGTAGCGGGACCCACCGGGGAGCTGTTTTTT.

This rearrangement joins TRBV30 to TRBJ1-1; no clear D gene. This CDR3 comprises 13 residues. V was shortened by 3 bases and J by 0 bases, with 8 bases between the two germline ends. Per germline, CDR1 GTSNPN and CDR2 SVGIG (reference sequence). The CDR3 loop reads CAWRKGLNTEAFF. CDR3 sequence (DNA): TGTGCCTGGAGGAAAGGGTTGAACACTGAAGCTTTCTTT.

This clone was seen a few times. This chain joins TRBV6-2 or TRBV6-3 and TRBJ2-1, with TRBD1 matching over 8 bases. In germline, CDR1 is MNHEY, CDR2 SVGEGT. With 6 bases clipped from V and 6 bases from J, the junction kept 13 bases outside the gene matches. The CDR3 spans 16 residues. CDR3 sequence reads: CASSPQGASSANEQFF. The CDR3 DNA is TGTGCCAGCAGCCCCCAGGGGGCAAGTTCGGCCAATGAGCAGTTCTTC.

This clone has only one observation. The V call is TRBV30, the J call TRBJ1-2; D not resolved. Germline CDR1 reads GTSNPN; CDR2 reads SVGIG (reference sequence). Trimming pared 3 bases from V and 6 bases from J, leaving 5 bases between. The CDR3 sequence is 10 residues long. The CDR3 coding sequence is TGTGCCTGGAGAGGTCATGGCTACACCTTC. Its translation: CAWRGHGYTF.